The 22 T cell receptor beta chains below all came from one sample that was sequenced in a study of T cell responses to AZD1222 COVID-19 vaccine. Sequencing was performed with immunoSEQ multiplex PCR; in TCRdb, only in-frame clones are kept and a portion is missing. The data contain 100,000 to 150,000 clones, roughly 84% of them singletons. The sample here was peripheral blood, taken on day 0 of AZD1222 vaccination. These receptors all come from an adult in good health.

In the case of this clone: A junction boundary mismatches the germline segment, possibly from a read error. V gene TRBV7-8 combines with J gene TRBJ2-5; the D is unclear. CDR1 is SGHVS, CDR2 FQNEAQ, per germline. This CDR3 comprises 10 residues. DNA for the CDR3: TGTGCCAGCAGCTCCGGACGGAAAGACTTC. The encoded protein is CASSSGRKDF. The full variable domain, completed using reference TRBV7-8 and TRBJ2-5, is GAGVSQSPRYKVAKRGQDVALRCDPISGHVSLFWYQQALGQGPEFLTYFQNEAQLDKSGLPSDRFFAERPEGSVSTLKIQRTQQEDSAVYLCASSSGRKDFGPGTRLLVL.

The CDR3 nucleotides are TGTGCCAGCAGTTACTCTTGGACAGGGCTCAACTATGGCTACACCTTC. It encodes CASSYSWTGLNYGYTF. The chain uses TRBV6-5 and TRBJ1-2; 8 bases line up with TRBD1. CDR1 and CDR2 from the germline V gene are MNHEY and SVGAGI. The CDR3 spans 16 residues. The ends lost 0 bases at V and 2 bases at J; junction bases unmatched: 5.

This rearrangement joins TRBV6-2 or TRBV6-3 to TRBJ2-7; D gene uncertain. The V gene's germline CDR1 is MNHEY and CDR2 SVGEGT. V lost 2 bases, J lost 7 bases, and 9 bases lay in between. The CDR3 loop spans 12 amino acids. This CDR3 reads CASSYPDEEQYF. The CDR3 DNA is TGTGCCAGCAGTTACCCCGATGAAGAGCAGTACTTC.

The V and J genes are TRBV15 and TRBJ2-5; 9 positions match TRBD2. There are 15 residues in the CDR3. The J segment lost 5 bases and the V segment lost 6 bases, leaving 10 bases of the junction unmatched. CDR1 LNHNV and CDR2 YYDKDF come from the germline V gene (reference sequence). The CDR3 region has the DNA TGTGCCACCAGATTCGGCGGGGGGGCTCGCGAGACCCAGTACTTC. It translates to CATRFGGGARETQYF.

The V gene is TRBV27, the J gene TRBJ1-2; D possibly corresponds to TRBD1 (6 bases). The CDR3 is 16 amino acids. The V and J ends lost 5 bases and 6 bases respectively, with 22 bases between them. CDR1 MNHEY and CDR2 SMNVEV come from the germline V gene (reference sequence). CDR3 loop: CASSHRWDTVFDGYTF. The DNA for the CDR3 is TGTGCCAGCAGTCACCGGTGGGACACCGTATTTGATGGCTACACCTTC.

This clone occurred a few times. The J gene is TRBJ1-1, the V gene TRBV5-1; TRBD1 agrees at 9 bases. V lost 2 bases to trimming and J lost 5 bases; unmatched junction nucleotides: 10. The CDR3 length is 16 residues. The germline V gene encodes CDR1 SGHRS and CDR2 YFSETQ. The CDR3, as DNA: TGCGCCAGCAGCTTCGCCACAGGGGGCGTATCGACTGAAGCTTTCTTT. This sequence encodes CASSFATGGVSTEAFF.

The chain combines TRBV2 with TRBJ2-5; either TRBD1 or TRBD2 may fit D (5 bases each). The length of the CDR3 is 13 residues. V was clipped by 4 bases and J by 5 bases, with 11 bases between them. Germline CDR1 reads SNHLY; CDR2 reads FYNNEI. CDR3 nucleotides: TGTGCCAGCAGTGGAGGGGTCCACGAGACCCAGTACTTC. Translating gives CASSGGVHETQYF.

This rearrangement joins TRBV7-2 to TRBJ2-5; TRBD2 is a possible D gene (6 bases). The CDR3 consists of 14 residues. Germline V CDR1 and CDR2: SGHTA, FQGNSA. V was shortened by 0 bases and J by 7 bases, with 12 bases between the two germline ends. The CDR3 protein is CASSLALVGGTQYF. The DNA of the CDR3 is TGTGCCAGCAGCTTAGCTCTAGTCGGGGGGACCCAGTACTTC.

V usage is TRBV5-1 and J usage is TRBJ1-1; TRBD1 aligns across 10 bases. Germline V gene lookup returns CDR1 SGHRS and CDR2 YFSETQ. Trimming at V came to 3 bases and at J to 3 bases, leaving 5 bases not matched to a gene. CDR3 length equals 15 residues. As DNA, the CDR3 is TGCGCCAGCAGCTGGGGGGACAGGGGATACACTGAAGCTTTCTTT. Translation gives CASSWGDRGYTEAFF.

This chain connects TRBV4-1 to TRBJ1-5, with 8 bases fitting TRBD1. The CDR3 totals 16 residues. CDR1 is MGHRA, CDR2 YSYEKL, per germline. V dropped 4 bases and J dropped 0; count of bases not matched to a gene: 5. CDR3 DNA: TGCGCCAGCAGCCCCCGACAGGGGCATAGCAATCAGCCCCAGCATTTT. This gives the protein CASSPRQGHSNQPQHF.

V and J are TRBV5-1 and TRBJ2-7; TRBD1 matches at 7 bases. Per germline, CDR1 SGHRS and CDR2 YFSETQ. There are 15 residues in the CDR3. V was clipped by 0 bases and J by 5 bases; unmatched bases: 8. CDR3 region: CASSLGEQGRHEQYF. DNA of the CDR3: TGCGCCAGCAGCTTGGGCGAACAGGGGCGACACGAGCAGTACTTC.

This clone was found a few times. The chain links TRBV19 to TRBJ1-2, with a possible D match to TRBD1 (6 bases). V was cut by 0 bases and J by 12 bases, with 11 bases left in between. The CDR3 covers 12 residues. Germline CDR1 LNHDA, CDR2 SQIVND (reference sequence). The CDR3 nucleotides are TGTGCCAGTAGTATAGAAGGTGGGGGCAACACCTTC. It is translated as CASSIEGGGNTF.

The chain carries TRBV7-2 and TRBJ2-7; TRBD2 is a possible D gene (6 bases). V lost 1 base and J lost 7, with 11 bases in between. Germline CDR1 reads SGHTA; CDR2 reads FQGNSA. This CDR3 is built from 13 residues. The CDR3 bases are TGTGCCAGCAGCTTAGGGGGCCGGGGGGAGCAGTACTTC. It yields the protein CASSLGGRGEQYF. The whole variable domain, filled in from reference TRBV7-2 and TRBJ2-7, reads GAGVSQSPSNKVTEKGKDVELRCDPISGHTALYWYRQSLGQGLEFLIYFQGNSAPDKSGLPSDRFSAERTGGSVSTLTIQRTQQEDSAVYLCASSLGGRGEQYFGPGTRLTVT.

This rearrangement joins TRBV2 to TRBJ1-5; D gene unclear. Germline CDR1 reads SNHLY; CDR2 reads FYNNEI. V lost 7 bases and J lost 7, with 11 bases in between. CDR3 length: 12 amino acids. The DNA of the CDR3 is TGTGCCAGCAACCAAGAAGGGCAGCCCCAGCATTTT. Translation: CASNQEGQPQHF.

The gene calls are TRBV19 and TRBJ1-2, with 11 positions matching TRBD1. This CDR3 is 17 amino acids long. CDR1 is LNHDA, CDR2 SQIVND, per germline (reference sequence). The V gene end was trimmed by 5 bases and the J gene end by 6 bases; junction bases not matched to a gene: 14. CDR3 protein: CASSPGQGARGRNGYTF. The CDR3 DNA reads TGTGCCAGTAGTCCCGGACAGGGGGCGCGGGGGCGAAATGGCTACACCTTC.

V and J are TRBV12-3 or TRBV12-4 and TRBJ1-2, with D unclear. The CDR3 is 13 residues long. V gave up 1 base and J gave up 3 bases, with 6 bases separating them. The CDR3 DNA reads TGTGCCAGCAGTTTAGGGAGGGACTATGGCTACACCTTC. It translates to CASSLGRDYGYTF.

V usage is TRBV12-5 and J usage is TRBJ1-6; TRBD1 matches at 7 bases. Germline V gives CDR1 LGHNT, CDR2 FRNRAP. V lost 5 bases and J lost 10; bases outside the gene matches: 8. CDR3 length: 14 residues. The CDR3 DNA reads TGTGCTAGTGGTCCGACAGGGAGGAGATCACCCCTCCACTTT. It encodes CASGPTGRRSPLHF.

V and J are TRBV18 and TRBJ1-4; no clear D. The CDR3 has 14 amino acids. The V end lost 3 bases, the J end lost 3 bases, and 8 bases lay between the germline ends. The germline V gene encodes CDR1 KGHSH and CDR2 LQKENI. CDR3 loop: CASSPIQPNEKLFF. The CDR3 nucleotides are TGTGCCAGCTCACCCATACAGCCTAATGAAAAACTGTTTTTT.

The rearrangement links TRBV2 to TRBJ2-7; no clear D. There are 15 residues in the CDR3. The V end was cut by 6 bases, the J end by 0 bases, with 15 bases between. Germline V gene lookup returns CDR1 SNHLY and CDR2 FYNNEI. Here the CDR3 reads CASRELQAFSYEQYF. DNA of the CDR3: TGTGCCAGCAGGGAACTTCAGGCGTTCTCCTACGAGCAGTACTTC.

The V call is TRBV2, the J call TRBJ1-6; no firm D call. V was pared by 4 bases and J by 10 bases, with 11 bases between. CDR1 is SNHLY, CDR2 FYNNEI, per germline. The CDR3 is made up of 13 amino acids. The CDR3 nucleotides are TGTGCCAGCAGTGCTGCGTATAGGTCACCCCTCCACTTT. Translating gives CASSAAYRSPLHF.

The count of this clone is one. The chain recombines TRBV5-8 with TRBJ2-7; unclear D gene. The CDR3 is 11 residues long. With 5 bases removed from V and 3 bases from J, the gap between germline ends came to 6 bases. Germline assignment: CDR1 SGHTS and CDR2 YDEGEE. The CDR3 sequence is CASRLDYEQYF. The CDR3 DNA is TGTGCCAGCAGGCTAGACTACGAGCAGTACTTC.

This clone was seen a handful of times. This chain connects TRBV19 to TRBJ1-2, with TRBD1 matching over 7 bases. The length of the CDR3 is 13 residues. J was trimmed by 2 bases and V by 7 bases; bases with no gene match: 4. In germline, CDR1 is LNHDA, CDR2 SQIVND (reference sequence). This chain's CDR3 is CASTKQGNYGYTF. Here the CDR3 DNA reads TGTGCCAGTACCAAACAGGGGAACTATGGCTACACCTTC.